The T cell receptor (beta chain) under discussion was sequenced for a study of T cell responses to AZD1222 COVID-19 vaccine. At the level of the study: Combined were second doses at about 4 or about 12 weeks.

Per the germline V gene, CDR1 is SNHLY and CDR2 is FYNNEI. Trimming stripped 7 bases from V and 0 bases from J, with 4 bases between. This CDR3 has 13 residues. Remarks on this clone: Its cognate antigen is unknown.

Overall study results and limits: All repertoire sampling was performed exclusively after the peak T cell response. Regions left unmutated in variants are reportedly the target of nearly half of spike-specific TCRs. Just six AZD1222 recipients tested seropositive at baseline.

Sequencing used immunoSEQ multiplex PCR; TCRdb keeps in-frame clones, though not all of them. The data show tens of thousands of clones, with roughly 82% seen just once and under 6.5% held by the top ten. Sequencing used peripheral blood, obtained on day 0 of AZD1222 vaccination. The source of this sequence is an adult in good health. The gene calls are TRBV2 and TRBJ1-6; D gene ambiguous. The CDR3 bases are TGTGCCAGCACGCTCTCCTATAATTCACCCCTCCACTTT. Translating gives CASTLSYNSPLHF.